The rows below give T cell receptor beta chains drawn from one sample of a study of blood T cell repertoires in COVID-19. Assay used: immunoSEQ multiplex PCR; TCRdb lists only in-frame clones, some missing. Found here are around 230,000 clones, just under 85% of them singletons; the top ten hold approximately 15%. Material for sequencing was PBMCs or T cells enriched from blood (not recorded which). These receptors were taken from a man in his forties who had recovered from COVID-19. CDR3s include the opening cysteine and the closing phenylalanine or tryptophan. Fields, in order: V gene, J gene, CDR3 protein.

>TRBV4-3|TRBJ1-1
CASSQELTRNTEAFF
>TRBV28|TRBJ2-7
CASGGGGLYEQYF
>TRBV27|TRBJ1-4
CASSLSGMTGGWEKLFF
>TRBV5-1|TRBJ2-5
CASSLQAGGLETQYF
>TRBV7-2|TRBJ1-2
CASSGDSPLEGYTF
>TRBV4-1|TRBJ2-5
CASSQGLPRADQETQYF
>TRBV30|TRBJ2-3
CAWRGPSGSTDTQYF
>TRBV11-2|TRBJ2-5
CASSWSGQGETQYF
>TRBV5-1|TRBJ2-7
CASSSQGLNVHEQYF
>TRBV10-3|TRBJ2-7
CAISESTGVYEQYF
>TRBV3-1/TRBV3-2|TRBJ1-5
CASSPRQGNQPQHF
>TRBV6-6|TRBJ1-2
CASTETGGEGYTF
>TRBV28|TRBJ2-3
CASSPGLAGAGSTQYF
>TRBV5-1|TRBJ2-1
CASSLTRDNDKQFF
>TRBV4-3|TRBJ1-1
CASSPRMNTEAFF
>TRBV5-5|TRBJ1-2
CASRRGFDGGYTF
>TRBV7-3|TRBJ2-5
CASSLMGGPETQYF
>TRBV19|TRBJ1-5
CASSRRQGNQPQHF
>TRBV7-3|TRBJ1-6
CASSLGQDSPLHF
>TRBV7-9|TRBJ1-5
CASSFGEVGNQPQHF
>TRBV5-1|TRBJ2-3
CASSLGGSGITDTQYF
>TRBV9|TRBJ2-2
CASSVGAGGHTGELFF
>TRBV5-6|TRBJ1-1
CASSSGGWNTEAFF
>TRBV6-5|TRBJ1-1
CASSQALGRGTEAFF